This T cell receptor beta chain was observed in a study of blood T cell repertoires in COVID-19. At the level of the study: PBMCs, B-cell-depleted T cells, or T cells were the source of the cDNA or gDNA that made up the material.

Losses at the gene ends were 4 bases for V and 2 bases for J; bases not matched to a gene: 2. CDR1 is SGDLS, CDR2 YYNGEE, per germline. This CDR3 is built from 14 residues. In the authors' workflow: Amplification of reference gene primers provided the estimated nucleated cell counts. Sequenced by immunoSEQ multiplex PCR; TCRdb stores in-frame clones only, minus some. V, J and clone size derive from that table, while D and trimming were established from the DNA sequence. The top ten clones hold 15% to 20% of a sample with approximately 150,000 clones, 82% of them seen once. Clinical history as reported by participants underpinned cohort assignment.

Material: PBMCs or T cells enriched from blood (not recorded which). The V and J genes are TRBV9 and TRBJ2-5, with 10 bases lining up with TRBD1. The sequence was collected from a man aged 55 to 69 who had recovered from COVID-19. The CDR3 reads CASSLGQGQETQYF. In nucleotides, the CDR3 is TGTGCCAGCAGCTTGGGACAGGGGCAAGAGACCCAGTACTTC.